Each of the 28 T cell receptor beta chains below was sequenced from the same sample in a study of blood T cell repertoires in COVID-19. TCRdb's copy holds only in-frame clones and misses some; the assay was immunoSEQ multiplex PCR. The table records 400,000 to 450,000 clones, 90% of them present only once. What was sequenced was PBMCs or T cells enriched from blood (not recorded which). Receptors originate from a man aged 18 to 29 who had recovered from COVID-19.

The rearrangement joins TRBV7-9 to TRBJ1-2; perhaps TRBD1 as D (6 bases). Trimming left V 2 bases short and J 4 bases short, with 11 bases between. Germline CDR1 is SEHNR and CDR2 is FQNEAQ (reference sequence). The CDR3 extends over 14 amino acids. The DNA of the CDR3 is TGTGCCAGCAGCTTAACGCAGGGGAGCTATGGCTACACCTTC. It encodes CASSLTQGSYGYTF.

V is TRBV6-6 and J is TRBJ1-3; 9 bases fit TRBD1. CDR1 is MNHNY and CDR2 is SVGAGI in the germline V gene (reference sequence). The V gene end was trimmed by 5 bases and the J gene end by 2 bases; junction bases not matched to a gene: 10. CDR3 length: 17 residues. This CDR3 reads CASSRATGGRAGNTIYF. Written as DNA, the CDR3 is TGTGCCAGCAGTCGCGCGACAGGGGGAAGAGCTGGAAACACCATATATTTT.

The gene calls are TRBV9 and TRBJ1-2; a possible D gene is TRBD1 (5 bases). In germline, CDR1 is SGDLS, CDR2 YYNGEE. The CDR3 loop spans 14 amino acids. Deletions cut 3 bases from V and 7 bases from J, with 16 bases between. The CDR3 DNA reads TGTGCCAGCAGCGGACCCCAAGGGGTCCCTGGCTACACCTTC. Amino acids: CASSGPQGVPGYTF.

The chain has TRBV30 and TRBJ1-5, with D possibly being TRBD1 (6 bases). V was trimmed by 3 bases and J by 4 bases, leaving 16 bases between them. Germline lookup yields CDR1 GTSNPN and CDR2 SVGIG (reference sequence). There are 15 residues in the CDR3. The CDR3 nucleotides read TGTGCCTGGAGCCAATCGGGACACTCAAATCAGCCCCAGCATTTT. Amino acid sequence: CAWSQSGHSNQPQHF.

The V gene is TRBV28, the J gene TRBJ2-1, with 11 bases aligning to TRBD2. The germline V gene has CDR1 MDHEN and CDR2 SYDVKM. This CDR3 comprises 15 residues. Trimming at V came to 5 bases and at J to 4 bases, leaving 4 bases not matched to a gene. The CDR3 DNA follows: TGTGCCAGCAGTCAACGACTAGCGGGATACAATGAGCAGTTCTTC. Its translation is CASSQRLAGYNEQFF.

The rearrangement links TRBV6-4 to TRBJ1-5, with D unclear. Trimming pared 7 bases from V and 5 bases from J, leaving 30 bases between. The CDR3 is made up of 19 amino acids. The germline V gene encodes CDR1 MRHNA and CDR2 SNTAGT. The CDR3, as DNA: TGTGCCAGCAAAACTGTTCTAAGCCAGGTATCTCACCCATATCAGCCCCAGCATTTT. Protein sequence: CASKTVLSQVSHPYQPQHF.

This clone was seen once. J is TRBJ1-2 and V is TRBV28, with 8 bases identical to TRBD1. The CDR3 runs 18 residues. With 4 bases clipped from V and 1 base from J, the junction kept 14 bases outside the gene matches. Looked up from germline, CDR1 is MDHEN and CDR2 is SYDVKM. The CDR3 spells CASSSRAGRGLGNYGYTF. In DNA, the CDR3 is TGTGCCAGCAGTTCACGGGCAGGCAGGGGGCTTGGTAACTATGGCTACACCTTC.

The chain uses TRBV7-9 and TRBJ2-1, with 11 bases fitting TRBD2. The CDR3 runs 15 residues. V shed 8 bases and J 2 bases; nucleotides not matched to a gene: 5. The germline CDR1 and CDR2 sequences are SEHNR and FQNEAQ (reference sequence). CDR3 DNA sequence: TGTGCCAGCGAAGATAGCGGGAGGGCCTACAATGAGCAGTTCTTC. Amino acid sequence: CASEDSGRAYNEQFF.

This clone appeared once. The CDR3, as DNA: TGTGCCAGCAGCGCCCTTAGGAGAGGGGGCAACGAGCAGTACTTC. This translates into CASSALRRGGNEQYF. The chain carries TRBV2 and TRBJ2-7, with 7 nucleotides matching TRBD1. Germline lookup yields CDR1 SNHLY and CDR2 FYNNEI. The CDR3 runs to 15 residues. V dropped 6 bases and J dropped 5; count of bases not matched to a gene: 13.

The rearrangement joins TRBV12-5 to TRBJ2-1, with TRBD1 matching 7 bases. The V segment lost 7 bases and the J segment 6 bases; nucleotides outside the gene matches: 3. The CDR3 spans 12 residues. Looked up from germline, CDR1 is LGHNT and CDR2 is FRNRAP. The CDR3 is CASASGGNEQFF. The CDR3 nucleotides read TGTGCTAGTGCCTCAGGGGGCAATGAGCAGTTCTTC. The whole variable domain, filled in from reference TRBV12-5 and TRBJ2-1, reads DARVTQTPRHKVTEMGQEVTMRCQPILGHNTVFWYRQTMMQGLELLAYFRNRAPLDDSGMPKDRFSAEMPDATLATLKIQPSEPRDSAVYFCASASGGNEQFFGPGTRLTVL.

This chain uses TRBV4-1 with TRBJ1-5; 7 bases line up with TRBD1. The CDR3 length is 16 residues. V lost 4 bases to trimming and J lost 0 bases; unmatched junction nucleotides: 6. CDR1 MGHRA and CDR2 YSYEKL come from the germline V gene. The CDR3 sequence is CASSLGTAISNQPQHF. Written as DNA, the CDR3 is TGCGCCAGCAGCCTCGGGACAGCTATTAGCAATCAGCCCCAGCATTTT.

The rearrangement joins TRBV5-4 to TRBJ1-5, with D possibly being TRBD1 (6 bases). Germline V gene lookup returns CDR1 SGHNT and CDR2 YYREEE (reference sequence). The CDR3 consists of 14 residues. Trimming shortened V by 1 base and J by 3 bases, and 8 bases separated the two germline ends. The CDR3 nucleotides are TGTGCCAGCAGCTTGAGGGGGTCCAATCAGCCCCAGCATTTT. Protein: CASSLRGSNQPQHF. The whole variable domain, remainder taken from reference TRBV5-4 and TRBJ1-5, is ETGVTQSPTHLIKTRGQQVTLRCSSQSGHNTVSWYQQALGQGPQFIFQYYREEENGRGNFPPRFSGLQFPNYSSELNVNALELDDSALYLCASSLRGSNQPQHFGDGTRLSIL.

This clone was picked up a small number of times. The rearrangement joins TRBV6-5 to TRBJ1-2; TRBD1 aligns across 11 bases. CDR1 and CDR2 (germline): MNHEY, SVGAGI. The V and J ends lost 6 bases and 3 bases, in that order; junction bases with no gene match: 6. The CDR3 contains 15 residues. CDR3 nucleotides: TGTGCCAGCAGACCTCAGGGACAGGGGGACTATGGCTACACCTTC. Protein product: CASRPQGQGDYGYTF.

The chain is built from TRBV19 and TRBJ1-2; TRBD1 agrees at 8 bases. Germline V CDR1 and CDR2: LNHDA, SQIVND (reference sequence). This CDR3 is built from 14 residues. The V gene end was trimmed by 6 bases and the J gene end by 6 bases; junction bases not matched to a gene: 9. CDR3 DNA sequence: TGTGCCAGTAGCATCCCGGGACAGGAGGATGGCTACACCTTC. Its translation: CASSIPGQEDGYTF.

The CDR3 DNA sequence: TGTGCCAGCAGCTTAGGCCGAAGGGGCAGAAGCTCCTATAATTCACCCCTCCACTTT. As protein: CASSLGRRGRSSYNSPLHF. V usage is TRBV13 and J usage is TRBJ1-6, with a possible D match to TRBD1 (5 bases). The CDR3 contains 19 residues. Germline CDR1 is PRHDT and CDR2 is FYEKMQ (reference sequence). Deletions cut 0 bases from V and 0 bases from J, with 15 bases between.

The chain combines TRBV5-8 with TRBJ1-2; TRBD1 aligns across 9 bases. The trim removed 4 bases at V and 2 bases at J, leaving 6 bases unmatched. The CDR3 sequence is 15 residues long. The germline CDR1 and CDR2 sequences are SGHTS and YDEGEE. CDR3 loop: CASSPPGQGNYGYTF. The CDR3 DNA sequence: TGTGCCAGCAGCCCGCCGGGACAGGGAAACTATGGCTACACCTTC.

The DNA of the CDR3 is TGTGCCAGCAAGGAGCATACGCCGACTAATTCACCCCTCCACTTT. Translating it yields CASKEHTPTNSPLHF. The V call is TRBV28, the J call TRBJ1-6, with D uncertain. Germline CDR1 is MDHEN and CDR2 is SYDVKM. CDR3 size: 15 residues. V lost 7 bases, J lost 6 bases, and 16 bases lay in between.

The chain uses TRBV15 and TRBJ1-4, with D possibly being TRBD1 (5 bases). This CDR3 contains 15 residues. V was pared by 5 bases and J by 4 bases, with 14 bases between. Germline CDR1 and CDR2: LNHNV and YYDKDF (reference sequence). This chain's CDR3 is CATSGSPGGNEKLFF. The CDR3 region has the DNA TGTGCCACCAGCGGCTCCCCGGGGGGTAATGAAAAACTGTTTTTT.

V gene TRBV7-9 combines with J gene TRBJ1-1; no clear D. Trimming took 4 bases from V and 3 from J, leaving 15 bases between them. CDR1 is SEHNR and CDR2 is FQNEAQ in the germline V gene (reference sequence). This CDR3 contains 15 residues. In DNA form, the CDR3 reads TGTGCCAGCAGCTCCCAGTCTTTGCGGGACACTGAAGCTTTCTTT. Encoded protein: CASSSQSLRDTEAFF.

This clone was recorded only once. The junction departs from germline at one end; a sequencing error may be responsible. CDR3 amino acids: CASSQERWSSTGELFF. The DNA of the CDR3 is TGTGCCAGCAGTCAAGAACGGTGGTCAAGCACCGGGGAGCTGTTTTTT. The chain has TRBV3-1 (or the pseudogene TRBV3-2) and TRBJ2-2; D is ambiguous. The V gene's germline CDR1 is LGHDT and CDR2 YNNKEL (reference sequence). CDR3 size: 16 residues.

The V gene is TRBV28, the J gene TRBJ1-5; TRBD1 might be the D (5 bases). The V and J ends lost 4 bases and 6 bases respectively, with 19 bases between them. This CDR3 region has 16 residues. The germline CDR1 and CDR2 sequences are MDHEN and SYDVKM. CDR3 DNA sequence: TGTGCCAGCAGTTCGGCAGGGATACTTTTTGGTCAGCCCCAGCATTTT. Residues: CASSSAGILFGQPQHF.

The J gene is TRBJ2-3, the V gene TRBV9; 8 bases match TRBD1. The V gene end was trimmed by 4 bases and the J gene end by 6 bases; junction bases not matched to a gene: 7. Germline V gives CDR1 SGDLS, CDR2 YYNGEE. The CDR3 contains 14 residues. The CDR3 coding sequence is TGTGCCAGCAGCTCCCAGGGGGCGTGGGATACGCAGTATTTT. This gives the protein CASSSQGAWDTQYF.

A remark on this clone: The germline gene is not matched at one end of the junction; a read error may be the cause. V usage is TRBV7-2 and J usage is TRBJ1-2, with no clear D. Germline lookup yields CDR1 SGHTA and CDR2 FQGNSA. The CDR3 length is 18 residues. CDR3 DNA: TGTGCCAGCAGCTCCCCACGGACGGATCCTATGGCTACACCGGTTAGCGCCTTC. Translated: CASSSPRTDPMATPVSAF. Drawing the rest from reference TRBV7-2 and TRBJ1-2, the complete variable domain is GAGVSQSPSNKVTEKGKDVELRCDPISGHTALYWYRQSLGQGLEFLIYFQGNSAPDKSGLPSDRFSAERTGGSVSTLTIQRTQQEDSAVYLCASSSPRTDPMATPVSAFGSGTRLTVV.

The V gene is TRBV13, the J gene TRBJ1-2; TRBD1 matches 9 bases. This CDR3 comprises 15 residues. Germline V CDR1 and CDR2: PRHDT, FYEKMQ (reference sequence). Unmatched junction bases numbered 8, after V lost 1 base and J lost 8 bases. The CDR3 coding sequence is TGTGCCAGCAGCTTAGTTGGGACAGGGTGGGACGGCTACACCTTC. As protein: CASSLVGTGWDGYTF.

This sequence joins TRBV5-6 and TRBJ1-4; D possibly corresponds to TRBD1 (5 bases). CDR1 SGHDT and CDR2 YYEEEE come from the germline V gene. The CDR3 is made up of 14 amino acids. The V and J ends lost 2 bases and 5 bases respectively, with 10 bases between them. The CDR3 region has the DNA TGTGCCAGCAGCTTTATGGCAGGGAATGAAAAACTGTTTTTT. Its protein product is CASSFMAGNEKLFF.

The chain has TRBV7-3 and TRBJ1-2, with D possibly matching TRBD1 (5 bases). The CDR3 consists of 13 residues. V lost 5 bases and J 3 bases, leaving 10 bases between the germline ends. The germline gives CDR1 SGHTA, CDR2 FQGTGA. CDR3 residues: CASSRDRDYGYTF. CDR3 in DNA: TGTGCCAGCAGCCGCGACAGAGACTATGGCTACACCTTC.

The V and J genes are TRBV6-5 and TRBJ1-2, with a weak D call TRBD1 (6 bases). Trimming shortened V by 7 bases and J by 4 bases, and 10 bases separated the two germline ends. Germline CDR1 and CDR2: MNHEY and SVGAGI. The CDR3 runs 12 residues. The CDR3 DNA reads TGTGCCAGCATCTCAGGGGCCTATGGCTACACCTTC. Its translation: CASISGAYGYTF.

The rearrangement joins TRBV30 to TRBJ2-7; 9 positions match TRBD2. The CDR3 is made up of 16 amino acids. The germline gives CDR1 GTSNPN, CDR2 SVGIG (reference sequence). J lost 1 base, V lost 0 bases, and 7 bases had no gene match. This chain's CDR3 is CAWSVPPTSGSYEQYF. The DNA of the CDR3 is TGTGCCTGGAGTGTACCACCGACTAGCGGATCCTACGAGCAGTACTTC. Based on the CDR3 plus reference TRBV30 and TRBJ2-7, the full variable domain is SQTIHQWPATLVQPVGSPLSLECTVEGTSNPNLYWYRQAAGRGLQLLFYSVGIGQISSEVPQNLSASRPQDRQFILSSKKLLLSDSGFYLCAWSVPPTSGSYEQYFGPGTRLTVT.